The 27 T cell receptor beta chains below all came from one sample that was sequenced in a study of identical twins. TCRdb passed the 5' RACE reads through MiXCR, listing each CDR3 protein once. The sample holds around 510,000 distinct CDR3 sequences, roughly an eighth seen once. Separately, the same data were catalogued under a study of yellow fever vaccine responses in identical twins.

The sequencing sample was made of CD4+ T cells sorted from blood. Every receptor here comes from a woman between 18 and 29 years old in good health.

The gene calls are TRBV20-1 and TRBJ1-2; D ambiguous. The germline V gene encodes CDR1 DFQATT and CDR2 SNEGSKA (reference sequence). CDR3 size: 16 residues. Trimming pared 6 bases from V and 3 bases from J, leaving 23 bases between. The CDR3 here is CSALDSLGGKYYGYTF. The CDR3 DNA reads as TGCAGTGCCCTAGATTCCCTCGGCGGGAAGTACTATGGCTACACCTTC.

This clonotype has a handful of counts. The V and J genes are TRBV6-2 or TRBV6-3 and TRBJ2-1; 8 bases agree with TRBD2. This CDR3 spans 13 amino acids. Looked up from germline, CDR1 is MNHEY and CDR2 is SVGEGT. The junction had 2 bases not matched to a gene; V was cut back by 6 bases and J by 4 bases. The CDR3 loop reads CASRTSAYNEQFF. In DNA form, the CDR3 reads TGTGCCAGCAGGACTAGCGCTTACAATGAGCAGTTCTTC.

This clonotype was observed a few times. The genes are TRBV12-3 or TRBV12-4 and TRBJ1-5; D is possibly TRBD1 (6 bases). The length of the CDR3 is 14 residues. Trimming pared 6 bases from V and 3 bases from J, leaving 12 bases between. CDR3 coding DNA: TGTGCCAGCAGATATGCAGGGGACAATCAGCCCCAGCATTTT. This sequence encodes CASRYAGDNQPQHF.

CDR3 coding DNA: TGTGCCTGGAGTGGGAGCGGGAGTTACAATGAGCAGTTCTTC. Translated: CAWSGSGSYNEQFF. This chain links TRBV30 with TRBJ2-1, with 8 bases that match TRBD2. V gave up 1 base and J gave up 4 bases; unmatched junction bases: 3. CDR3 size: 14 residues. The germline V gene has CDR1 GTSNPN and CDR2 SVGIG (reference sequence).

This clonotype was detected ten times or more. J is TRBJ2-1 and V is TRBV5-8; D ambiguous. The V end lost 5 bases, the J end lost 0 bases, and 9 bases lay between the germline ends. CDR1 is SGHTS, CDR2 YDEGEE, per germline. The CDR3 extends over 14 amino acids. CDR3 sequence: CASRPFTSYNEQFF. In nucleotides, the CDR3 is TGTGCCAGCAGGCCCTTTACCTCCTACAATGAGCAGTTCTTC.

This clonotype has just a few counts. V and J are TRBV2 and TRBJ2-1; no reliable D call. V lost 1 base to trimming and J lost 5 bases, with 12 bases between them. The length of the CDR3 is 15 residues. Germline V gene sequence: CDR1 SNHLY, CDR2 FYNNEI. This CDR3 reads CASSEDWVGNNEQFF. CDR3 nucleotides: TGTGCCAGCAGTGAAGACTGGGTGGGAAACAATGAGCAGTTCTTC.

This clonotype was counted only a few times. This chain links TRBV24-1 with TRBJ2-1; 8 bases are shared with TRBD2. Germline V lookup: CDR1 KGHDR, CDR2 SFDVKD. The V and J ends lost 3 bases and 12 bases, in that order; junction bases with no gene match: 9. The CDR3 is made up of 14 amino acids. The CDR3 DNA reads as TGTGCCACCAGTGATCCGGGACTAGGAGGGGGGCAGTTCTTC. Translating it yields CATSDPGLGGGQFF.

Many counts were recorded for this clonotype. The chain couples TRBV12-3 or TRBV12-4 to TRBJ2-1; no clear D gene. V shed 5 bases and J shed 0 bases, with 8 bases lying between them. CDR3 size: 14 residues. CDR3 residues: CASSPDGSYNEQFF. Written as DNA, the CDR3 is TGTGCCAGCAGTCCTGATGGCTCCTACAATGAGCAGTTCTTC.

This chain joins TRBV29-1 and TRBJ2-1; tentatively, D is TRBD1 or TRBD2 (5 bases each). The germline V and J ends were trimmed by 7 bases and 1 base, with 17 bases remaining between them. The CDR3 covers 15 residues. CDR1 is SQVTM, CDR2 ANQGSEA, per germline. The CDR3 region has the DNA TGCAGCGCCCGCCCAGAGGGGCGATCCTACAATGAGCAGTTCTTC. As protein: CSARPEGRSYNEQFF.

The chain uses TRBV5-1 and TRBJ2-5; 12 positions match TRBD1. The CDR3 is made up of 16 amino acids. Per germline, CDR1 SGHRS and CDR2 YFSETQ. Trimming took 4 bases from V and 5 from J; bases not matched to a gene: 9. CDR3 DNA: TGCGCCAGCAGCGGGGGACAGGGGGCTTCGGTCGAGACCCAGTACTTC. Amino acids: CASSGGQGASVETQYF.

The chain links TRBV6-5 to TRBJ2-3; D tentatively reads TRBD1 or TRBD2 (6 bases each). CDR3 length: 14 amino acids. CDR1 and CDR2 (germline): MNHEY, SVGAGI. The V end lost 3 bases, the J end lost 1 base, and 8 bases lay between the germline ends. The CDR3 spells CASSYRGGTDTQYF. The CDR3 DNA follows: TGTGCCAGCAGTTATAGGGGGGGCACAGATACGCAGTATTTT.

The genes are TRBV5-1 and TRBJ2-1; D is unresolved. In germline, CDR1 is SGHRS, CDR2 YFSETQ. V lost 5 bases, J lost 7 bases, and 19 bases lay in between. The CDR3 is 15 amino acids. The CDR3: CASRLQQTDDNEQFF. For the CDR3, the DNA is TGCGCCAGCAGACTCCAGCAGACGGACGATAATGAGCAGTTCTTC.

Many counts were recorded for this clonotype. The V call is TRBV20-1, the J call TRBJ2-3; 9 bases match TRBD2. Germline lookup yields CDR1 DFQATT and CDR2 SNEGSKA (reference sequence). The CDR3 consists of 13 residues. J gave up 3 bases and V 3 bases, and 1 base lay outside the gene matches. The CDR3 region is CSARTSGTDTQYF. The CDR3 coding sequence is TGCAGTGCTAGGACTAGCGGAACAGATACGCAGTATTTT.

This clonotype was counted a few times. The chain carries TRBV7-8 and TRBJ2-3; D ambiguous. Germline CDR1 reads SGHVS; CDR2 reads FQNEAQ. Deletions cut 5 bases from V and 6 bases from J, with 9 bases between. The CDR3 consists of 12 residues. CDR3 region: CASSQYGDTQYF. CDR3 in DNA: TGTGCCAGCAGCCAATATGGGGATACGCAGTATTTT.

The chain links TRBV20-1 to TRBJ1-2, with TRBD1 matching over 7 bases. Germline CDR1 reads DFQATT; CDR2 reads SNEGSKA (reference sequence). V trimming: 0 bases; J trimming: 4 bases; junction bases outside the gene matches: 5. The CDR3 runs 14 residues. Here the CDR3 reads CSAREPDRAYGYTF. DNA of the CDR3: TGCAGTGCTAGAGAGCCAGACAGGGCCTATGGCTACACCTTC.

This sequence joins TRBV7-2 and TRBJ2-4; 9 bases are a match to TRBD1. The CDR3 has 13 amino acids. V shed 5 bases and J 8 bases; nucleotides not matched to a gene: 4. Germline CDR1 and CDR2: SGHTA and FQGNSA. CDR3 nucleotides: TGTGCCAGCAGCCCGGACAGGGGAGACATTCAGTACTTC. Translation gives CASSPDRGDIQYF.

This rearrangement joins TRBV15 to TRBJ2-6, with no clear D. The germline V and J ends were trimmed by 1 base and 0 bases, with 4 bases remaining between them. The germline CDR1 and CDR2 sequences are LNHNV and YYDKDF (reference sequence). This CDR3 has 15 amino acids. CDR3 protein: CATSRADSGANVLTF. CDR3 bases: TGTGCCACCAGCAGAGCGGACTCTGGGGCCAACGTCCTGACTTTC.

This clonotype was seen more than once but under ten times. The CDR3 region is CSASRRHRQGNQPQHF. Written as DNA, the CDR3 is TGCAGTGCGAGCCGTAGGCACCGACAGGGCAATCAGCCCCAGCATTTT. The V gene is TRBV20-1, the J gene TRBJ1-5; D is possibly TRBD1 (6 bases). CDR1 and CDR2 from the germline V gene are DFQATT and SNEGSKA (reference sequence). Trimming removed 6 bases at V and 2 bases at J, with 20 bases between. This CDR3 comprises 16 residues.

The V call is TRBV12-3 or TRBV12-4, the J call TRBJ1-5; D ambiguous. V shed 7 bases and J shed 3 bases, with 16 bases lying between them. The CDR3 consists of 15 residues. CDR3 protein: CASTLGRRNNQPQHF. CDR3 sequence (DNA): TGTGCCAGCACCCTCGGCAGGAGAAACAATCAGCCCCAGCATTTT.

CDR3 region: CASSPRVGLAIDEQFF. DNA of the CDR3: TGTGCCAGCAGCCCGCGTGTGGGACTAGCGATCGATGAGCAGTTCTTC. This sequence joins TRBV4-2 and TRBJ2-1; 10 bases are a match to TRBD2. Germline CDR1 is LGHNA and CDR2 is YNFKEQ. The CDR3 totals 16 residues. J lost 8 bases, V lost 4 bases, and 11 bases had no gene match.

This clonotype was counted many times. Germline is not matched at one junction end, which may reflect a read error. For the CDR3, the DNA is TGTGCCAGCAGCCAAGAAGGAGGACCAGTTAGCTTC. This codes for CASSQEGGPVSF. V is TRBV4-2 and J is TRBJ2-5, with a possible D match to TRBD2 (5 bases). The germline V gene has CDR1 LGHNA and CDR2 YNFKEQ. There are 12 residues in the CDR3.

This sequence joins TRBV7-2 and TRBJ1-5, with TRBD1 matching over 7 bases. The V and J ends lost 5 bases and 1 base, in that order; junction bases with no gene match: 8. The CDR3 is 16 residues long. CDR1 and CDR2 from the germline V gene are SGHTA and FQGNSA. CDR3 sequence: CASSIDRDLSNQPQHF. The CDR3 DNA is TGTGCCAGCAGCATAGACAGGGATCTCAGCAATCAGCCCCAGCATTTT.

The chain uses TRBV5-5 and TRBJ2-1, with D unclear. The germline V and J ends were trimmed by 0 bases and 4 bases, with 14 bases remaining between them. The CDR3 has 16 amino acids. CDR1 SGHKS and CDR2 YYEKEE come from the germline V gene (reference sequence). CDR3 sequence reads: CASSLALSQAYNEQFF. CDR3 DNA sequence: TGTGCCAGCAGCTTGGCGCTTAGTCAAGCATACAATGAGCAGTTCTTC.

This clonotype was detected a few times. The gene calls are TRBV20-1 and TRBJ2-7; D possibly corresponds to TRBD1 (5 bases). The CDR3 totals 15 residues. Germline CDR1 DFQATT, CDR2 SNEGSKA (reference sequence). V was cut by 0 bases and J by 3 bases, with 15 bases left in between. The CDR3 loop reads CSARDGQGSIYEQYF. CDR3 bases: TGCAGTGCTAGAGATGGGCAGGGTTCTATCTACGAGCAGTACTTC.

The CDR3 sequence is CASRVTGVYEQYF. In DNA form, the CDR3 reads TGCGCCAGCAGAGTTACAGGGGTTTACGAGCAGTACTTC. The chain uses TRBV10-2 and TRBJ2-7; 7 nucleotides line up with TRBD1. J lost 4 bases, V lost 6 bases, and 6 bases had no gene match. CDR1 and CDR2 from the germline V gene are WSHSY and SAAADI. The CDR3 is made up of 13 amino acids.

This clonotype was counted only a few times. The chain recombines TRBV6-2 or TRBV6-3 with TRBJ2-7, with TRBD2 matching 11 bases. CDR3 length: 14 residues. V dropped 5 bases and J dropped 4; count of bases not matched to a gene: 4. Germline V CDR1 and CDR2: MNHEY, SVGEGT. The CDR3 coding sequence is TGTGCCAGCAGTCAACGGACTAGCGGGTACGAGCAGTACTTC. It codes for CASSQRTSGYEQYF.

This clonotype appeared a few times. This CDR3 is CASSLSGQRNTGELFF. The CDR3 DNA sequence: TGTGCCAGCAGTCTTTCGGGACAGAGAAACACCGGGGAGCTGTTTTTT. This chain connects TRBV27 to TRBJ2-2; 7 bases are shared with TRBD1. Unmatched junction bases numbered 8, after V lost 5 bases and J lost 2 bases. The CDR3 spans 16 residues. Looked up from germline, CDR1 is MNHEY and CDR2 is SMNVEV (reference sequence).